Here is one T cell receptor beta chain with its context. The sample is drawn from a study of human versus mouse CDR3 diversity and MHC coevolution. CDR3 length equals 14 residues. The germline gives CDR1 SEHNR, CDR2 FQNEAQ (reference sequence). The V gene lost 1 base and the J gene lost 1 base, with 7 bases spanning the gap. TCRdb keeps only in-frame clones here, not all; method: immunoSEQ multiplex PCR. The sample consists of tens of thousands of clones, about 94% of them appearing once. The rearrangement links TRBV7-9 to TRBJ1-1, with no clear D. The sequencing sample was made of naive CD4+ T cells from blood. Indicated subset: CD45RO-negative CD62L-positive naive CD4 T cells. This TCR was sampled from a person aged 25 to 75 in good health. The CDR3 DNA reads as TGTGCCAGCAGCTTAGGGCACGAGAACACTGAAGCTTTCTTT. This sequence encodes CASSLGHENTEAFF.